This entry features one T cell receptor (beta chain) sequence. PCR amplification relied on 60 Vbeta primers (plus 13 Jbeta primers). Only in-frame clones appear in the TCRdb table, and some are missing; sequencing was by immunoSEQ multiplex PCR. The sample has around 190,000 clones, about 9% seen once. This specimen comes from a study of cytomegalovirus exposure and HLA in healthy donors. Germline values: CDR1 LNHDA, CDR2 SQIVND (reference sequence). The length of the CDR3 is 15 residues. V lost 6 bases and J lost 0; bases outside the gene matches: 3. Sequencing was carried out using PBMCs. The genes are TRBV19 and TRBJ2-2, with 8 bases fitting TRBD1. This clonotype was sampled from a woman aged 25 to 45 in good health and CMV-seropositive. The CDR3 nucleotides are TGTGCCAGTAGGGCAGGGGGCCCGAACACCGGGGAGCTGTTTTTT. Its translation is CASRAGGPNTGELFF.